Given below is one T cell receptor (beta chain) in context. Antigen: not known. Cells sorted by CD45RO/CCR7/CD25/CD127/CD95/CD27 comprised CD4+ naive, central memory, regulatory and stem cell-like memory cells. CDR1 LNHNV and CDR2 YYDKDF come from the germline V gene (reference sequence). This CDR3 spans 14 amino acids. The V end was cut by 0 bases, the J end by 3 bases, with 8 bases between. These data belong to a study of beta chain features in type 1 diabetes. The wider study: Comparable age, gender and cell yields were observed in patients relative to healthy donors.

Of the isolated RNA, all was reverse transcribed, and so the sequenced material was expressed TCRB transcripts. TCRdb's copy holds only in-frame clones and misses some; the assay was immunoSEQ multiplex PCR. Seen here are more than 130,000 clones, 6.9% observed once, and the top ten hold 1.3% to 1.5%. Whole-study findings and limits: Type 1 diabetes patients showed fewer insertions and more deletions at VDJ junctions.

The gene calls are TRBV15 and TRBJ1-1, with D possibly matching TRBD1 (6 bases). The TCR originated in a woman under 40 in good health. Sequences were obtained from central memory CD4+ T cells from blood. CDR3: CATSRDTGYTEAFF. The CDR3 bases are TGTGCCACCAGCAGAGACACAGGGTACACTGAAGCTTTCTTT. The full variable domain, with the rest looked up from reference TRBV15 and TRBJ1-1, is DAMVIQNPRYQVTQFGKPVTLSCSQTLNHNVMYWYQQKSSQAPKLLFHYYDKDFNNEADTPDNFQSRRPNTSFCFLDIRSPGLGDTAMYLCATSRDTGYTEAFFGQGTRLTVV.